The sequence of this T cell receptor (beta chain) was determined in a study of blood T cell repertoires in COVID-19. About the research overall: Whether acute or convalescent, the COVID-19 samples came from the United States, Italy and Spain. T cells, B-cell-depleted T cells, or PBMCs supplied cDNA or gDNA.

As to this clone: A much larger clone lies one base from this, so it may be a read error.

As originally analysed: Nucleated cell number was recorded as an estimate derived from reference gene primer amplification. Only in-frame clones appear in the TCRdb table, and some are missing; sequencing was by immunoSEQ multiplex PCR. V and J calls and clone size come straight from that table; D and trimming were deduced from the DNA. The table records fewer than 250,000 clones, 75% to 90% of them present only once. CDR1 is SGHNT and CDR2 is YENEEA in the germline V gene. The CDR3 covers 12 residues. V shed 5 bases and J shed 0 bases, with 5 bases lying between them. The chain has TRBV11-3 and TRBJ2-7, with D uncertain. The sequence came from a man aged 55 to 70 with acute or convalescent COVID-19. Sequencing input: peripheral blood. CDR3 sequence: CASSLLSYEQYF. The CDR3 coding sequence is TGTGCCAGCAGCCTCCTCTCCTACGAGCAGTACTTC.